Each of the 8 T cell receptor beta chains below was sequenced from the same sample in a study of OX40 agonist ivuxolimab in advanced cancers. The assay was immunoSEQ multiplex PCR, and TCRdb's table has in-frame clones only and misses some. The sample consists of under 20,000 clones, just over 85% of them appearing once. The material was CD4+ or CD8+ T cells sorted from blood, obtained in a trial of the OX40 agonist ivuxolimab. The source is an adult with an advanced solid tumor such as melanoma, head and neck, liver or kidney cancer.

Here the CDR3 reads CASSSQETQYF. The CDR3, as DNA: TGTGCCAGCAGTTCTCAGGAGACCCAGTACTTC. V and J are TRBV6-5 and TRBJ2-5; D unresolved. V was clipped by 4 bases and J by 5 bases, with 5 bases between them. This CDR3 spans 11 amino acids. The germline CDR1 and CDR2 sequences are MNHEY and SVGAGI.

This chain connects TRBV6-5 to TRBJ1-1; 9 bases match TRBD1. Germline V gene lookup returns CDR1 MNHEY and CDR2 SVGAGI. The ends lost 2 bases at V and 2 bases at J; junction bases unmatched: 3. This CDR3 contains 15 residues. For the CDR3, the DNA is TGTGCCAGCAGTTACGGGACAGGGAGCAACACTGAAGCTTTCTTT. Translation: CASSYGTGSNTEAFF.

The chain recombines TRBV4-1 with TRBJ1-1, with 7 bases lining up with TRBD1. Germline CDR1 is MGHRA and CDR2 is YSYEKL. This CDR3 comprises 14 residues. V dropped 5 bases and J dropped 1; count of bases not matched to a gene: 4. In nucleotides, the CDR3 is TGCGCCAGCAGCTCAGGGGGGGGGAACACTGAAGCTTTCTTT. As protein: CASSSGGGNTEAFF.

The rearrangement uses TRBV19 and TRBJ2-7; 7 nucleotides align to TRBD2. Germline V gene data show CDR1 as LNHDA and CDR2 as SQIVND (reference sequence). This CDR3 spans 13 amino acids. Trimming at V came to 6 bases and at J to 4 bases, leaving 6 bases not matched to a gene. The CDR3 region is CASSLGGRYEQYF. The CDR3 coding sequence is TGTGCCAGTAGCCTCGGCGGGAGATACGAGCAGTACTTC.

The chain employs TRBV5-1 and TRBJ2-1, with D perhaps TRBD2 (6 bases). The CDR3 totals 13 residues. In germline, CDR1 is SGHRS, CDR2 YFSETQ. Between the trimmed V and J ends, which lost 1 base and 6 bases, there was a span of 8 bases. This chain's CDR3 is CASSLLRGNEQFF. The DNA for the CDR3 is TGCGCCAGCAGCTTGTTGCGGGGCAATGAGCAGTTCTTC.

The V and J genes are TRBV10-3 and TRBJ1-2; D possibly corresponds to TRBD1 (6 bases). V was clipped by 3 bases and J by 5 bases, with 19 bases between them. The germline gives CDR1 ENHRY, CDR2 SYGVKD. The CDR3 contains 16 residues. The CDR3 DNA reads as TGTGCCATCAGTGACCCCGGGAACCAGGGGTCTTATGGCTACACCTTC. It is translated as CAISDPGNQGSYGYTF.

This clone appeared a few times. The V gene is TRBV6-1, the J gene TRBJ2-3; D is ambiguous. V lost 5 bases and J 7 bases, leaving 10 bases between the germline ends. The germline V gene has CDR1 MNHNS and CDR2 SASEGT. The CDR3 has 12 residues. The CDR3 DNA is TGTGCCAGCAGTAATCATAGGAATACGCAGTATTTT. Protein: CASSNHRNTQYF.

The V gene is TRBV4-1, the J gene TRBJ1-4, with 7 bases aligning to TRBD1. From germline, CDR1 is MGHRA and CDR2 YSYEKL. There are 16 residues in the CDR3. J gave up 6 bases and V 4 bases, and 11 bases lay outside the gene matches. CDR3 coding DNA: TGCGCCAGCAGCCGTTTAAGACGTACAGGGGATGAAAAACTGTTTTTT. Its protein product is CASSRLRRTGDEKLFF.